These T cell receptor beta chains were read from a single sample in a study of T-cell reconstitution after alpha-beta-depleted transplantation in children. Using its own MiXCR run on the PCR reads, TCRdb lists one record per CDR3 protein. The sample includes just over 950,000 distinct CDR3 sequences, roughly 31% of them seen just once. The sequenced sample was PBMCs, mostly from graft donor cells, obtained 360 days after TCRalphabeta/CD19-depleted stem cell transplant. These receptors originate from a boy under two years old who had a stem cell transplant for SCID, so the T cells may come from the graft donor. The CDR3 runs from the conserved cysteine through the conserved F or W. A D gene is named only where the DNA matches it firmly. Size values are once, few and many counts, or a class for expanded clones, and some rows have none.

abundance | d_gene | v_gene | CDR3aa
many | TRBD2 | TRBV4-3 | CASSPRLAGYTGELFF
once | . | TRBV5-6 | CASSLGGVEPQHF
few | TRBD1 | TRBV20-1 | CSAFRQGGNSNQPQHF
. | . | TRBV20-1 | CSAEMADTQYF
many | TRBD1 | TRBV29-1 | CSAGGQGGTGELFF
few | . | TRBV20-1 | CSATGTPRVQFF
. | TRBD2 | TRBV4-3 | CASSQDMGLAGALYNEQFF
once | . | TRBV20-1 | CSAFPGSQETQYF
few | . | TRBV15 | CATSSGENTDTQYF
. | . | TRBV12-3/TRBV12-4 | CASSWTVHRDYNEQFF
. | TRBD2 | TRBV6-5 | CASSYSPRGGLTDTQYF
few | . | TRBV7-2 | CASSLYVATYF
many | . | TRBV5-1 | CASSLLGGDEQFF
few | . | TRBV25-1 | CASSDWLEGNTEAFF
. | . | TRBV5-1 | CASSSDREGFEQYF
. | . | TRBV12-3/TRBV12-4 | CASSRGLDTNTGELFF
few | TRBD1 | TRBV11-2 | CASQARDRPLAKNIQYF
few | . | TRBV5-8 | CASNRADYRGEKLFF
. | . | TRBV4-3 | CASSPDPYRITALAKNIQYF
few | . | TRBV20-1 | CSAHGGTVNYGYTF
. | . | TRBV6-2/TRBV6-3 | CASSYPSSAIMNTEAFF
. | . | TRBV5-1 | CASSLWMAGYYNEQFF
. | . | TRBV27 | CASRSQGIGSNQPQHF
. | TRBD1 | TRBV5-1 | CASSPRDRVFTEAFF
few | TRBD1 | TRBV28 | CASSYYRGAGANVLTF
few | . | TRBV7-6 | CASSLATGEREGEQYF
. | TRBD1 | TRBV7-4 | CASSLGAGGPTGANVLTF
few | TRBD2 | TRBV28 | CASSLNLGTGHLSGDLSYEQYF
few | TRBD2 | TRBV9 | CASSRGLAGERGELFF
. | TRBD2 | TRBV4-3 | CASSASGGYTDTQYF
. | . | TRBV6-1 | CASSVGGGGPQETQYF
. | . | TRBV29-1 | CSVVEGAKNIQYF
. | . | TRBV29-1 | CSVERSEWETQYF
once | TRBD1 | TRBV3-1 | CASSQGTGANTGELFF
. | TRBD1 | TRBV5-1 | CASSPLTTGTGELFF
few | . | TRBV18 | CASTLAQAYEQYF
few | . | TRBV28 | CASRREGGKNIQYF
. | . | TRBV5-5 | CASSLALQGRGTEAFF
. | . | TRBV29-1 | CSVHSPRSNTIYF
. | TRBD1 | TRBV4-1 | CASSTGDNTEAFF
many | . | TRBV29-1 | CSVEDLSGTQETQYF
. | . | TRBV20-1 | CSAALGNNEQFF
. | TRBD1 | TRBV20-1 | CSAGQGAKNIQYF
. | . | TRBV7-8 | CASSLGVEYEQYF
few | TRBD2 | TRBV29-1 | CSVALAGGDTQYF
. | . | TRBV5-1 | CASSLEGTGSGADEQYF